These T cell receptor beta chains were read from a single sample in a study of T cell repertoires and HLA-DP antigens. Their target antigens are unknown. The table came from immunoSEQ multiplex PCR; TCRdb's copy has only in-frame clones and leaves some out. Of more than 90,000 clones in the sample, about 92% were seen once. The material sequenced was CD4+ T cells from PBMCs. Receptors originate from a woman aged 18-35 years in good health and CMV-seronegative. The CDR3 runs from the conserved cysteine through the conserved F or W. A D gene is named only where the DNA matches it firmly. Clone size, where shown, is once, few, many, or a class for clones that have expanded.

clone size,J gene,V gene,D gene,CDR3 protein,CDR3 DNA
.,TRBJ2-1,TRBV7-3,.,CASSLGPLTEQFF,TGTGCCAGCAGCTTGGGACCTCTCACTGAGCAGTTCTTC
.,TRBJ1-2,TRBV11-2,TRBD1,CASSFGSGGWYGYTF,TGTGCCAGCAGCTTTGGGTCAGGGGGCTGGTATGGCTACACCTTC
.,TRBJ1-1,TRBV4-1,.,CASTRRGALTEAFF,TGCGCCAGCACTCGAAGGGGGGCATTGACTGAAGCTTTCTTT
.,TRBJ2-1,TRBV4-2,.,CASSQGRDGEQFF,TGTGCCAGCAGCCAAGGCCGAGACGGTGAGCAGTTCTTC
.,TRBJ2-1,TRBV21-1,.,CASSKAGSGKAHEQFF,TGTGCCAGCAGCAAAGCTGGGAGCGGGAAGGCCCATGAGCAGTTCTTC
.,TRBJ1-1,TRBV29-1,TRBD1,CSVAPQGSNTEAFF,TGCAGCGTAGCACCACAGGGGTCAAACACTGAAGCTTTCTTT
.,TRBJ2-6,TRBV28,.,CASTKGGSGANVLTF,TGTGCCAGCACTAAGGGCGGCTCTGGGGCCAACGTCCTGACTTTC
.,TRBJ1-6,TRBV7-9,TRBD1,CASSVGQGARNSPLHF,TGTGCCAGCAGCGTCGGACAGGGGGCCAGGAACTCACCCCTCCACTTT
.,TRBJ2-2,TRBV7-9,TRBD1,CASSLGLGQVNTGELFF,TGTGCCAGCAGCTTAGGGCTGGGACAGGTGAACACCGGGGAGCTGTTTTTT
.,TRBJ1-1,TRBV5-1,.,CASSWSSTGNTEAFF,TGCGCCAGCAGCTGGAGCTCCACAGGGAACACTGAAGCTTTCTTT
few,TRBJ2-5,TRBV6-6,TRBD2,CASIMGGGQETQYF,TGTGCCAGCATAATGGGCGGGGGGCAAGAGACCCAGTACTTC
.,TRBJ1-3,TRBV7-6,.,CASSLGTGSSGNTIYF,TGTGCCAGCAGCTTGGGGACCGGTAGCTCTGGAAACACCATATATTTT
.,TRBJ1-1,TRBV21-1,.,CASSFRDSRNTEAFF,TGTGCCAGCAGCTTCCGGGACTCCCGGAACACTGAAGCTTTCTTT
.,TRBJ2-7,TRBV6-6,TRBD1,CASSRDRNLREQYF,TGTGCCAGCAGTCGGGACAGGAATTTGAGGGAGCAGTACTTC
.,TRBJ2-6,TRBV7-8,.,CASSLQRGSSGANVLTF,TGTGCCAGCAGCCTCCAGAGGGGGAGCTCTGGGGCCAACGTCCTGACTTTC
few,TRBJ1-1,TRBV29-1,TRBD1,CSGDRANTEAFF,TGCAGCGGGGACAGGGCGAACACTGAAGCTTTCTTT
.,TRBJ1-2,TRBV5-4,.,CASSLRSGQAFGYTF,TGTGCCAGCAGCTTGAGATCAGGGCAAGCTTTTGGCTACACCTTC
.,TRBJ1-4,TRBV9,.,CASSERSGTNEKLFF,TGTGCCAGCAGCGAACGGAGTGGAACTAATGAAAAACTGTTTTTT
.,TRBJ2-7,TRBV5-1,TRBD2,CASSLAGGSLGDEQYF,TGCGCCAGCAGCTTGGCTGGCGGGAGCCTAGGGGACGAGCAGTACTTC
.,TRBJ2-7,TRBV5-1,.,CASSLAAGIHEQYF,TGCGCCAGCAGCTTGGCCGCAGGGATCCACGAGCAGTACTTC
.,TRBJ2-3,TRBV4-1,TRBD2,CASSRGLAGVISRDTQYF,TGCGCCAGCAGCCGGGGACTAGCGGGAGTGATAAGCAGGGATACGCAGTATTTT
.,TRBJ1-5,TRBV28,.,CASWGAGGNQPQHF,TGTGCCAGCTGGGGGGCGGGGGGCAATCAGCCCCAGCATTTT
.,TRBJ1-1,TRBV28,.,CASSRPGNTEAFF,TGTGCCAGCAGTCGCCCCGGGAACACTGAAGCTTTCTTT
once,TRBJ1-1,TRBV5-6,.,CASSLATRNTEAFF,TGTGCCAGCAGCTTGGCTACGAGGAACACTGAAGCTTTCTTT
.,TRBJ2-4,TRBV5-5,TRBD2,CASSFSGGGIQYF,TGTGCCAGCAGCTTCAGTGGGGGAGGGATTCAGTACTTC
.,TRBJ2-2,TRBV5-1,.,CASSLRGTVYTGELFF,TGCGCCAGCAGCTTACGCGGGACAGTATACACCGGGGAGCTGTTTTTT
.,TRBJ2-7,TRBV6-6,TRBD2,CASSYLSGSSYEQYF,TGTGCCAGCAGTTACTTGAGCGGGAGCTCCTACGAGCAGTACTTC
.,TRBJ1-1,TRBV6-1,.,CASSEAQGRIGTFF,TGTGCCAGCAGTGAAGCGCAAGGACGGATCGGGACTTTCTTT
once,TRBJ2-5,TRBV7-3,TRBD1,CASSLMVTDRGSETQYF,TGTGCCAGCAGCTTAATGGTGACGGACAGGGGGTCGGAGACCCAGTACTTC
.,TRBJ2-1,TRBV5-1,.,CASSPDIQGDEQFF,TGCGCCAGCAGCCCTGATATACAGGGTGATGAGCAGTTCTTC
once,TRBJ2-1,TRBV6-6,.,CASTRLGGSYNEQFF,TGTGCCAGCACCCGACTGGGGGGCTCCTACAATGAGCAGTTCTTC
.,TRBJ1-1,TRBV18,.,CASSLTSAGDTEAFF,TGTGCCAGCTCACTAACTTCCGCGGGGGACACTGAAGCTTTCTTT
.,TRBJ2-7,TRBV2,.,CASSPDGKTGHHEQYF,TGTGCCAGCAGCCCCGACGGGAAGACAGGACACCACGAGCAGTACTTC
.,TRBJ2-3,TRBV9,.,CASSVAVTDTQYF,TGTGCCAGCAGCGTTGCGGTCACAGATACGCAGTATTTT
.,TRBJ1-2,TRBV20-1,.,CSATGQRNTF,TGCAGTGCTACCGGACAGCGGAACACCTTC
once,TRBJ2-2,TRBV18,TRBD2,CASSPGLAGGPMNTGELFF,TGTGCCAGCTCACCAGGACTAGCGGGAGGGCCGATGAACACCGGGGAGCTGTTTTTT
.,TRBJ1-2,TRBV28,.,CASSPGDRNYGYTF,TGTGCCAGCAGTCCCGGTGACAGAAACTATGGCTACACCTTC
.,TRBJ1-1,TRBV5-1,.,CASSGLDFDPNTEAFF,TGCGCCAGCAGCGGATTGGACTTTGACCCGAACACTGAAGCTTTCTTT
.,TRBJ2-2,TRBV28,.,CASSLLSIGELFF,TGTGCCAGCAGTTTATTGTCTATCGGGGAGCTGTTTTTT
.,TRBJ1-2,TRBV4-3,TRBD1,CASSHLTGNGYTF,TGCGCCAGCAGCCATTTGACAGGGAATGGCTACACCTTC
.,TRBJ1-2,TRBV27,TRBD1,CASSLYRGGNYGYTF,TGTGCCAGCAGTTTATACAGGGGAGGTAACTATGGCTACACCTTC
.,TRBJ2-5,TRBV2,.,CASNRRDETQYF,TGTGCCAGCAATCGCAGGGATGAGACCCAGTACTTC
.,TRBJ2-3,TRBV5-4,TRBD2,CASSSGGGLAVADTQYF,TGTGCCAGCAGCTCCGGCGGGGGACTAGCGGTTGCAGATACGCAGTATTTT
.,TRBJ2-7,TRBV10-2,TRBD2,CASSSAGGPFEQYF,TGCGCCAGCAGTAGCGCGGGAGGGCCTTTCGAGCAGTACTTC
.,TRBJ1-5,TRBV28,.,CASGARGNSNQPQHF,TGTGCCAGTGGAGCCAGGGGCAATAGCAATCAGCCCCAGCATTTT